These 30 T cell receptor beta chains originate from one sample sequenced in a study of T cells in Graves' hyperthyroidism and ophthalmopathy. Amplification yielded TCR beta CDR3 regions, with RNA transcripts as the source. The primer set for the first-round RT-PCR of the TCR CDR3 was HTBI. TCRdb redid the calling of the multiplex PCR reads with MiXCR, one entry per CDR3 protein. This table has some 550,000 distinct CDR3 sequences, more than 15% appearing once. The source material was blood. The receptors shown here come from a woman aged 40 to 50 with Graves' ophthalmopathy.

The table lists this clonotype with many counts. The rearrangement joins TRBV6-2 or TRBV6-3 to TRBJ2-5; D call uncertain. CDR1 and CDR2 (germline): MNHEY, SVGEGT. The CDR3 length is 12 residues. Trimming cost V 0 bases and J 3 bases, with 2 bases left between them. The CDR3 loop is CASSYSKETQYF. CDR3 sequence (DNA): TGTGCCAGCAGTTACTCGAAAGAGACCCAGTACTTC.

The sample holds many counts of this clonotype. The rearrangement joins TRBV6-2 or TRBV6-3 to TRBJ2-7; 9 bases agree with TRBD2. Germline V gene lookup returns CDR1 MNHEY and CDR2 SVGEGT. CDR3 length: 16 residues. V lost 7 bases to trimming and J lost 5 bases; unmatched junction nucleotides: 15. DNA of the CDR3: TGTGCCAGCACCGAACCATTAGCGGGAGAGCTCCACGAGCAGTACTTC. Its translation: CASTEPLAGELHEQYF.

In its sample, this clonotype was seen many times. The V call is TRBV6-1, the J call TRBJ2-1, with TRBD2 matching over 10 bases. V dropped 7 bases and J dropped 6; count of bases not matched to a gene: 9. Germline loops: CDR1 MNHNS, CDR2 SASEGT. The CDR3 totals 15 residues. DNA for the CDR3: TGTGCCAGCACACTGGGGTCTAGCGGGAGCAATGAGCAGTTCTTC. This codes for CASTLGSSGSNEQFF.

This clonotype was observed at least ten times. This rearrangement joins TRBV30 to TRBJ1-1; no firm D call. Trimming took off 4 bases at V and 1 base at J, with 4 bases between the two ends. Germline-derived CDR1 and CDR2 are GTSNPN and SVGIG (reference sequence). The CDR3 is made up of 11 amino acids. CDR3 sequence reads: CAWNQNTEAFF. CDR3 DNA sequence: TGTGCCTGGAATCAGAACACTGAAGCTTTCTTT.

This clonotype was detected once. This chain connects TRBV9 to TRBJ2-7, with 8 bases identical to TRBD1. This CDR3 is 15 amino acids long. After removal of 0 bases from V and 3 bases from J, the junction contained 5 bases not matched to a gene. Germline V gives CDR1 SGDLS, CDR2 YYNGEE. The DNA for the CDR3 is TGTGCCAGCAGCGTAGGGGCAGGGGGCTTCTACGAGCAGTACTTC. Translating it yields CASSVGAGGFYEQYF. Using reference TRBV9 and TRBJ2-7 for the parts outside the CDR3, the full variable domain is DSGVTQTPKHLITATGQRVTLRCSPRSGDLSVYWYQQSLDQGLQFLIQYYNGEERAKGNILERFSAQQFPDLHSELNLSSLELGDSALYFCASSVGAGGFYEQYFGPGTRLTVT.

This clonotype was found a few times. The chain recombines TRBV6-6 with TRBJ1-5, with TRBD1 identical over 9 bases. In germline, CDR1 is MNHNY, CDR2 SVGAGI (reference sequence). V shed 7 bases and J 8 bases; nucleotides not matched to a gene: 15. The CDR3 contains 16 residues. Here the CDR3 DNA reads TGTGCCAGCATTAAACAGGGGGCGCGTCAACTCGAGCCCCAGCATTTT. It specifies CASIKQGARQLEPQHF.

The chain employs TRBV29-1 and TRBJ2-1; D is undetermined. The CDR3 length is 11 residues. V was pared by 3 bases and J by 12 bases, with 12 bases between. From germline, CDR1 is SQVTM and CDR2 ANQGSEA. In nucleotides, the CDR3 is TGCAGCGTTGATCTATTAGTCGGGCAGTTCTTC. Translated, it gives CSVDLLVGQFF.

On this clonotype: Since a much larger clone is just one base distant, this may be a read error. The chain joins TRBV12-3 or TRBV12-4 to TRBJ2-1; TRBD2 aligns across 10 bases. This CDR3 contains 15 residues. Unmatched junction bases numbered 14, after V lost 5 bases and J lost 13 bases. CDR3 amino acids: CASSPPAGGGETQFF. CDR3 nucleotide sequence: TGTGCCAGCAGTCCCCCAGCGGGAGGGGGCGAGACCCAGTTCTTC.

The chain uses TRBV19 and TRBJ1-5; TRBD1 aligns across 7 bases. The CDR3 is made up of 14 amino acids. V lost 4 bases and J lost 9; bases outside the gene matches: 9. Germline loops: CDR1 LNHDA, CDR2 SQIVND (reference sequence). The CDR3 nucleotides read TGTGCCAGTAGTAATCGACAGGGCCGCGGGCCCCAGCATTTT. Translated, it gives CASSNRQGRGPQHF.

This clonotype was observed at least ten times. V gene TRBV11-2 combines with J gene TRBJ2-5; D gene unclear. V was clipped by 7 bases and J by 4 bases, with 10 bases between them. CDR1 SGHAT and CDR2 FQNNGV come from the germline V gene. The CDR3 runs to 12 residues. The CDR3 DNA reads TGTGCCAGCACCGCTCGTCGAGAGACCCAGTACTTC. Its translation: CASTARRETQYF.

In its sample, this clonotype was seen many times. V gene TRBV7-2 combines with J gene TRBJ2-1; no clear D. CDR1 and CDR2 from the germline V gene are SGHTA and FQGNSA. V was shortened by 0 bases and J by 8 bases, with 8 bases between the two germline ends. CDR3 length: 13 amino acids. DNA for the CDR3: TGTGCCAGCAGCTTAGCGCCGTCGTATGAGCAGTTCTTC. Translation: CASSLAPSYEQFF.

V usage is TRBV6-5 and J usage is TRBJ2-1, with no clear D. Trimming took off 2 bases at V and 4 bases at J, with 15 bases between the two ends. The CDR3 is 16 amino acids. CDR1 and CDR2 (germline): MNHEY, SVGAGI. CDR3 protein: CASSYMVGATYNEQFF. The CDR3 coding sequence is TGTGCCAGCAGTTACATGGTCGGAGCGACTTACAATGAGCAGTTCTTC.

Concerning this clonotype: Since a much larger clone is just one base distant, this may be a read error. The DNA of the CDR3 is TGTGCCAGCAGGGCCGGGGGATCTAACTATGGCTACACCTTC. It encodes CASRAGGSNYGYTF. This sequence joins TRBV2 and TRBJ1-2, with D possibly TRBD1 on 5 matching bases. This CDR3 has 14 residues. Germline-derived CDR1 and CDR2 are SNHLY and FYNNEI. Between the trimmed V and J ends, which lost 6 bases and 0 bases, there was a span of 11 bases.

The CDR3 loop is CASSQEMVIDTGELFF. In DNA form, the CDR3 reads TGTGCCAGCAGCCAAGAAATGGTTATAGACACCGGGGAGCTGTTTTTT. This chain connects TRBV3-1 to TRBJ2-2; the D is unclear. The V end was cut by 0 bases, the J end by 3 bases, with 11 bases between. CDR1 and CDR2 from the germline V gene are LGHDT and YNNKEL (reference sequence). The CDR3 contains 16 residues.

V gene TRBV4-1 combines with J gene TRBJ1-2; weak D call: TRBD1 (6 bases). Trimming removed 4 bases from V and 5 bases from J, with 17 bases in between. Germline values: CDR1 MGHRA, CDR2 YSYEKL. The CDR3 consists of 15 residues. CDR3: CASSLPPGGGYGYTF. DNA of the CDR3: TGCGCCAGCAGCCTTCCCCCCGGGGGCGGATATGGCTACACCTTC.

This clonotype was seen repeatedly, ten times or more. The chain couples TRBV5-1 to TRBJ2-1, with 8 bases identical to TRBD2. Germline V CDR1 and CDR2: SGHRS, YFSETQ. The CDR3 covers 14 residues. V lost 6 bases and J lost 9; bases outside the gene matches: 11. CDR3 nucleotides: TGCGCCAGCAAGCTTGGTAGCGGGATGGGTGAGCAGTTCTTC. As protein: CASKLGSGMGEQFF.

The chain joins TRBV12-3 or TRBV12-4 to TRBJ2-4, with TRBD1 identical over 9 bases. V shed 5 bases and J 8 bases; nucleotides not matched to a gene: 10. This CDR3 region has 15 residues. In DNA, the CDR3 is TGTGCCAGCAGTCTCAGGGGGACAGGGCGGGACATTCAGTACTTC. This sequence encodes CASSLRGTGRDIQYF.

This clonotype was detected only once. A read error may be the cause here, since a much bigger clone is one base away. The chain recombines TRBV7-2 with TRBJ1-6; D uncertain. Trimming took 6 bases from V and 0 from J, leaving 12 bases between them. This CDR3 has 16 residues. Germline CDR1 is SGHTA and CDR2 is FQGNSA. The CDR3 nucleotides are TGTGCCAGCAGGCGGGAACAGAGCTCCTATAATTCACCCCTCCACTTT. This codes for CASRREQSSYNSPLHF.

This clonotype was detected only a few times. The chain has TRBV5-1 and TRBJ1-2, with D possibly TRBD1 on 6 matching bases. Germline V gives CDR1 SGHRS, CDR2 YFSETQ. The V gene lost 0 bases and the J gene lost 7 bases, with 13 bases spanning the gap. The CDR3 runs to 14 residues. As DNA, the CDR3 is TGCGCCAGCAGCTTGGTATCAGGGGACTGTGGCTACACCTTC. It codes for CASSLVSGDCGYTF.

This chain connects TRBV20-1 to TRBJ2-1, with TRBD1 identical over 8 bases. V lost 3 bases and J lost 0; bases outside the gene matches: 13. The germline CDR1 and CDR2 sequences are DFQATT and SNEGSKA (reference sequence). The CDR3 length is 18 residues. Written as DNA, the CDR3 is TGCAGTGCTAGGCCAACCAGCCGGGACAGGAGCTCCTACAATGAGCAGTTCTTC. It encodes CSARPTSRDRSSYNEQFF.

The chain recombines TRBV11-2 with TRBJ2-2; 7 positions match TRBD1. This CDR3 has 14 amino acids. The junction had 4 bases not matched to a gene; V was cut back by 4 bases and J by 5 bases. The germline V gene encodes CDR1 SGHAT and CDR2 FQNNGV. This chain's CDR3 is CASSSTGLTGELFF. CDR3 bases: TGTGCCAGCAGCTCGACAGGGTTGACCGGGGAGCTGTTTTTT.

V is TRBV19 and J is TRBJ1-5; TRBD1 might be the D (6 bases). Trimming cost V 3 bases and J 11 bases, with 14 bases left between them. Germline V lookup: CDR1 LNHDA, CDR2 SQIVND (reference sequence). The CDR3 consists of 13 residues. CDR3 loop: CASSIGGGAAQHF. The CDR3 DNA reads as TGTGCCAGTAGTATCGGGGGCGGAGCAGCCCAGCATTTT.

The chain links TRBV5-1 to TRBJ1-1; 8 bases fit TRBD1. Germline CDR1 and CDR2: SGHRS and YFSETQ. With 4 bases clipped from V and 6 bases from J, the junction kept 8 bases outside the gene matches. The CDR3 runs 14 residues. The CDR3 DNA reads TGCGCCAGCAGCAAGGGACAGGCTAATTCTGAAGCTTTCTTT. Amino acids: CASSKGQANSEAFF.

This clonotype showed up just a few times. V is TRBV19 and J is TRBJ2-1; tentatively, D is TRBD2 (7 bases). The length of the CDR3 is 13 residues. Germline V gene lookup returns CDR1 LNHDA and CDR2 SQIVND (reference sequence). V was shortened by 4 bases and J by 8 bases, with 12 bases between the two germline ends. The CDR3 spells CASSSRGGDEQFF. CDR3 DNA sequence: TGTGCCAGTAGTAGTAGGGGGGGGGATGAGCAGTTCTTC.

This clonotype was observed a few times. The chain uses TRBV15 and TRBJ2-5, with no clear D. Deletions cut 0 bases from V and 3 bases from J, with 8 bases between. The germline V gene has CDR1 LNHNV and CDR2 YYDKDF (reference sequence). This CDR3 is 14 amino acids long. The CDR3 DNA sequence: TGTGCCACCAGCAGAGATCTGGCGAAAGAGACCCAGTACTTC. It yields the protein CATSRDLAKETQYF.

This chain joins TRBV2 and TRBJ1-5; D is uncertain. The CDR3 covers 12 residues. Germline CDR1 SNHLY, CDR2 FYNNEI. Between the trimmed V and J ends, which lost 2 bases and 4 bases, there was a span of 3 bases. CDR3 bases: TGTGCCAGCAGTGAAAAGAATCAGCCCCAGCATTTT. Encoded protein: CASSEKNQPQHF.

The CDR3 sequence is CASSIYTGELFF. DNA of the CDR3: TGTGCCAGCAGCATCTACACCGGGGAGCTGTTTTTT. This chain uses TRBV7-9 with TRBJ2-2; D call uncertain. This CDR3 is built from 12 residues. V was pared by 5 bases and J by 3 bases, with 4 bases between. Germline CDR1 SEHNR, CDR2 FQNEAQ (reference sequence).

This clonotype was counted many times. V gene TRBV4-2 combines with J gene TRBJ1-1; no reliable D call. Trimming pared 0 bases from V and 4 bases from J, leaving 18 bases between. The CDR3 is 17 residues long. Germline values: CDR1 LGHNA, CDR2 YNFKEQ. The CDR3 sequence: CASSQERHGVILTEAFF. CDR3 sequence (DNA): TGTGCCAGCAGCCAAGAGCGGCATGGGGTTATTCTCACTGAAGCTTTCTTT.

This clonotype occurred many times. The chain combines TRBV28 with TRBJ2-2, with a tentative D call TRBD2 (5 bases). V dropped 6 bases and J dropped 7 bases, with 12 bases sitting between them. Looked up from germline, CDR1 is MDHEN and CDR2 is SYDVKM. CDR3 length equals 13 residues. DNA of the CDR3: TGTGCCAGCAGAAAGGGCGGAGGCGGGGAGCTGTTTTTT. Translated, it gives CASRKGGGGELFF.

Only a few counts were recorded for this clonotype. J is TRBJ2-1 and V is TRBV6-1; TRBD1 agrees at 11 bases. The CDR3 runs to 15 residues. The germline V gene has CDR1 MNHNS and CDR2 SASEGT. Trimming removed 2 bases from V and 9 bases from J; junction bases left unmatched: 6. CDR3 nucleotides: TGTGCCAGCAGTGAAACCGGGACAGGGGGGAGTGAGCAGTTCTTC. This sequence encodes CASSETGTGGSEQFF.